What follows are 25 T cell receptor beta chains derived from one specimen sequenced in a study of blood T cell repertoires in COVID-19. Sequenced by immunoSEQ multiplex PCR; TCRdb stores in-frame clones only, minus some. The sample records fewer than 500,000 clones, about nine tenths being singletons. What was sequenced was PBMCs or T cells enriched from blood (not recorded which). All receptors derive from a woman aged 18-35 years who had recovered from COVID-19.

Here the CDR3 reads CATSHRDYNYGYTF. CDR3 nucleotides: TGTGCCACCAGTCACAGGGACTATAACTATGGCTACACCTTC. The rearrangement uses TRBV24-1 and TRBJ1-2, with a weak D call TRBD1 (6 bases). CDR1 and CDR2 (germline): KGHDR, SFDVKD. V gave up 6 bases and J gave up 1 base, with 11 bases separating them. The CDR3 totals 14 residues.

The chain combines TRBV14 with TRBJ1-3; TRBD1 might be the D (5 bases). The CDR3 totals 15 residues. Trimming took off 3 bases at V and 3 bases at J, with 12 bases between the two ends. The germline V gene has CDR1 SGHDN and CDR2 FVKESK. The CDR3 DNA follows: TGTGCCAGCAGCCAGGGGGGGTCAGGTGGAAACACCATATATTTT. Translated, it gives CASSQGGSGGNTIYF.

The table lists this clone with a few counts. This CDR3 is CASSPPAGNTEAFF. CDR3 bases: TGTGCCAGCAGCCCGCCGGCGGGGAACACTGAAGCTTTCTTT. The chain has TRBV5-6 and TRBJ1-1; D is undetermined. The CDR3 covers 14 residues. CDR1 SGHDT and CDR2 YYEEEE come from the germline V gene. Between the trimmed V and J ends, which lost 4 bases and 1 base, there was a span of 11 bases.

This clone was detected once. The chain couples TRBV28 to TRBJ2-3; D is uncertain. Germline V gene sequence: CDR1 MDHEN, CDR2 SYDVKM. The V gene lost 2 bases and the J gene lost 4 bases, with 4 bases spanning the gap. The CDR3 extends over 12 amino acids. CDR3 DNA: TGTGCCAGCAGTTTAGAGGCAGATACGCAGTATTTT. Translation: CASSLEADTQYF. The complete variable domain, with remaining parts taken from reference TRBV28 and TRBJ2-3, reads DVKVTQSSRYLVKRTGEKVFLECVQDMDHENMFWYRQDPGLGLRLIYFSYDVKMKEKGDIPEGYSVSREKKERFSLILESASTNQTSMYLCASSLEADTQYFGPGTRLTVL.

V and J are TRBV3-1 (or the pseudogene TRBV3-2) and TRBJ1-1; TRBD1 is a possible D gene (5 bases). Trimming cost V 4 bases and J 6 bases, with 15 bases left between them. The CDR3 has 14 residues. From germline, CDR1 is LGHDT and CDR2 YNNKEL (reference sequence). CDR3 sequence: CASSLSSGEAEAFF. The CDR3 nucleotides are TGTGCCAGCAGCCTATCCTCGGGGGAAGCTGAAGCTTTCTTT.

The chain recombines TRBV10-3 with TRBJ2-7; 10 bases agree with TRBD1. CDR3 size: 13 residues. CDR1 ENHRY and CDR2 SYGVKD come from the germline V gene. J was trimmed by 5 bases and V by 8 bases; bases with no gene match: 6. CDR3 sequence (DNA): TGTGCCATCGGGGAGGACAGGGGGGACGAGCAGTACTTC. This encodes CAIGEDRGDEQYF.

V is TRBV6-5 and J is TRBJ1-2; possible D gene TRBD1, 5 bases. V was trimmed by 8 bases and J by 4 bases, leaving 17 bases between them. The length of the CDR3 is 14 residues. CDR1 MNHEY and CDR2 SVGAGI come from the germline V gene. CDR3 nucleotides: TGTGCCAGCGCAGTTTGGGGCAAAGGCTATGGCTACACCTTC. Protein sequence: CASAVWGKGYGYTF.

The rearrangement links TRBV5-1 to TRBJ2-7, with 10 bases aligning to TRBD1. CDR1 SGHRS and CDR2 YFSETQ come from the germline V gene. The CDR3 is made up of 15 amino acids. V lost 4 bases and J lost 1; bases outside the gene matches: 5. CDR3 sequence (DNA): TGCGCCAGCAGCGCGGGACAGGGGAATTCCTACGAGCAGTACTTC. It is translated as CASSAGQGNSYEQYF.

The chain carries TRBV19 and TRBJ1-2; a weak D match, TRBD1 (5 bases). Germline lookup yields CDR1 LNHDA and CDR2 SQIVND (reference sequence). This CDR3 is 13 amino acids long. V lost 5 bases and J 5 bases, leaving 12 bases between the germline ends. CDR3 protein: CASSAGTPYGYTF. CDR3 DNA: TGTGCCAGTAGTGCCGGGACTCCTTATGGCTACACCTTC. Based on the CDR3 plus reference TRBV19 and TRBJ1-2, the full variable domain is DGGITQSPKYLFRKEGQNVTLSCEQNLNHDAMYWYRQDPGQGLRLIYYSQIVNDFQKGDIAEGYSVSREKKESFPLTVTSAQKNPTAFYLCASSAGTPYGYTFGSGTRLTVV.

This clone was seen only a few times. The chain employs TRBV2 and TRBJ2-7, with D possibly TRBD1 on 6 matching bases. Germline CDR1 SNHLY, CDR2 FYNNEI. CDR3 length: 14 residues. V dropped 1 base and J dropped 3 bases, with 10 bases sitting between them. The CDR3 sequence: CASSEGEGGYEQYF. CDR3 DNA: TGTGCCAGCAGTGAAGGAGAAGGGGGCTACGAGCAGTACTTC.

The gene calls are TRBV12-5 and TRBJ1-5; no definite D call. This CDR3 has 12 residues. The V gene lost 5 bases and the J gene lost 8 bases, with 10 bases spanning the gap. Germline V CDR1 and CDR2: LGHNT, FRNRAP. This CDR3 is CASGLPREPQHF. For the CDR3, the DNA is TGTGCTAGTGGTCTACCGAGAGAGCCCCAGCATTTT. Full variable domain (rest looked up from reference TRBV12-5 and TRBJ1-5): DARVTQTPRHKVTEMGQEVTMRCQPILGHNTVFWYRQTMMQGLELLAYFRNRAPLDDSGMPKDRFSAEMPDATLATLKIQPSEPRDSAVYFCASGLPREPQHFGDGTRLSIL.

The chain combines TRBV6-5 with TRBJ1-6; 7 positions match TRBD1. The trim removed 5 bases at V and 8 bases at J, leaving 9 bases unmatched. The germline V gene has CDR1 MNHEY and CDR2 SVGAGI. The CDR3 sequence is 15 residues long. CDR3 bases: TGTGCCAGCAGTCGGACGGACAGGCGGGATTCACCCCTCCACTTT. The encoded protein is CASSRTDRRDSPLHF.

The chain joins TRBV4-2 to TRBJ1-6, with a tentative D call TRBD1 (5 bases). The CDR3 runs to 15 residues. CDR1 LGHNA and CDR2 YNFKEQ come from the germline V gene. V was pared by 4 bases and J by 7 bases, with 14 bases between. The DNA for the CDR3 is TGTGCCAGCAGCCCTTGGGGCAGCTTAAATTCACCCCTCCACTTT. Translated: CASSPWGSLNSPLHF.

The count of this clone is one. A single base is all that separates this from a far larger clone, so a read error is likely. The chain joins TRBV4-2 to TRBJ2-5; a weak D match, TRBD2 (6 bases). The V gene's germline CDR1 is LGHNA and CDR2 YNFKEQ. The V and J ends lost 4 bases and 2 bases respectively, with 8 bases between them. The CDR3 totals 13 residues. The CDR3 here is CASSPGTQETQYF. CDR3 in DNA: TGTGCCAGCAGCCCCGGGACTCAAGAGACCCAGTACTTC.

Here the CDR3 reads CASGLFGGLNEQFF. CDR3 DNA: TGTGCTAGTGGTTTGTTTGGGGGGTTGAATGAGCAGTTCTTC. The chain has TRBV12-5 and TRBJ2-1; TRBD2 might be the D (6 bases). There are 14 residues in the CDR3. Germline loops: CDR1 LGHNT, CDR2 FRNRAP. Trimming left V 2 bases short and J 7 bases short, with 12 bases between.

The rearrangement uses TRBV10-3 and TRBJ1-1, with unresolved D. Germline-derived CDR1 and CDR2 are ENHRY and SYGVKD. The CDR3 sequence is 11 residues long. The V end was cut by 8 bases, the J end by 4 bases, with 8 bases between. The CDR3 loop is CAIADITEAFF. CDR3 DNA sequence: TGTGCCATCGCAGACATCACTGAAGCTTTCTTT.

The chain carries TRBV7-9 and TRBJ1-1; D is unresolved. Germline loops: CDR1 SEHNR, CDR2 FQNEAQ (reference sequence). Trimming stripped 2 bases from V and 2 bases from J, with 9 bases between. This CDR3 region has 14 residues. CDR3 sequence (DNA): TGTGCCAGCAGCTTAAGCGGGGATAACACTGAAGCTTTCTTT. Amino acids: CASSLSGDNTEAFF.

The chain has TRBV5-1 and TRBJ1-6; D call uncertain. CDR3 size: 16 residues. Germline lookup yields CDR1 SGHRS and CDR2 YFSETQ. Trimming left V 0 bases short and J 9 bases short, with 16 bases between. The CDR3 is CASSLGSPAGLSPLHF. The DNA of the CDR3 is TGCGCCAGCAGCTTGGGTAGTCCCGCGGGTCTTTCACCCCTCCACTTT.

For this clone: The sample carries other DNA sequences with the same CDR3. This chain joins TRBV5-1 and TRBJ2-6; D is uncertain. CDR3 size: 14 residues. Between the trimmed V and J ends, which lost 0 bases and 2 bases, there was a span of 3 bases. Germline-derived CDR1 and CDR2 are SGHRS and YFSETQ. CDR3 bases: TGCGCCAGCAGCTTGGGGCCTGGGGCCAACGTCCTGACTTTC. Residues: CASSLGPGANVLTF.

This chain joins TRBV5-1 and TRBJ2-1, with a possible D match to TRBD2 (5 bases). V was cut by 4 bases and J by 7 bases, with 12 bases left in between. CDR3 length: 13 residues. CDR1 and CDR2 (germline): SGHRS, YFSETQ. DNA for the CDR3: TGCGCCAGCAGCATTAGTAGCGAGAATGAGCAGTTCTTC. Protein: CASSISSENEQFF.

This sequence joins TRBV30 and TRBJ1-6; D unclear. V dropped 2 bases and J dropped 7 bases, with 6 bases sitting between them. Germline V gene lookup returns CDR1 GTSNPN and CDR2 SVGIG (reference sequence). The CDR3 has 12 residues. The CDR3 is CAWSRGNSPLHF. The CDR3 coding sequence is TGTGCCTGGAGTCGCGGCAATTCACCCCTCCACTTT.

In its sample, this clone was seen a few times. The V gene is TRBV6-5, the J gene TRBJ1-2, with a possible D match to TRBD1 (5 bases). V dropped 6 bases and J dropped 4 bases, with 12 bases sitting between them. CDR1 is MNHEY, CDR2 SVGAGI, per germline. The CDR3 totals 13 residues. In DNA form, the CDR3 reads TGTGCCAGCAGGCCAGGAAGGGGCTATGGCTACACCTTC. Amino acids: CASRPGRGYGYTF.

This clone came up a few times. The chain combines TRBV7-2 with TRBJ2-7; no firm D call. Germline CDR1 and CDR2: SGHTA and FQGNSA. The CDR3 contains 11 residues. Trimming pared 3 bases from V and 7 bases from J, leaving 7 bases between. In nucleotides, the CDR3 is TGTGCCAGCAGCTTCCATCATGAGCAGTACTTC. Amino acids: CASSFHHEQYF.

The chain carries TRBV11-2 and TRBJ1-2; D is possibly TRBD1 (5 bases). V gave up 0 bases and J gave up 4 bases, with 12 bases separating them. Germline CDR1 and CDR2: SGHAT and FQNNGV. The CDR3 is 15 residues long. The CDR3 loop reads CASSLDRGGGYGYTF. Here the CDR3 DNA reads TGTGCCAGCAGCTTAGATCGCGGGGGAGGCTATGGCTACACCTTC.

The chain is built from TRBV2 and TRBJ1-5, with 8 bases that match TRBD1. CDR1 SNHLY and CDR2 FYNNEI come from the germline V gene. CDR3 length: 15 amino acids. With V trimmed by 6 bases and J by 5 bases, 9 bases remained unmatched. CDR3 bases: TGTGCCAGCAGCGATGACAGGGGATCGGATCAGCCCCAGCATTTT. Translated: CASSDDRGSDQPQHF.